One and the same sample provided the 20 T cell receptor beta chains below, sequenced in a study of blood T cell repertoires in COVID-19. The assay was immunoSEQ multiplex PCR, and TCRdb's table has in-frame clones only and misses some. This table has about 70,000 clones, approximately 86% appearing once. Specimen: peripheral blood. The origin of the receptors is a human donor in a cohort sampled during active COVID-19.

The chain uses TRBV7-9 and TRBJ2-7; 10 nucleotides agree with TRBD1. The CDR3 contains 14 residues. The germline V gene has CDR1 SEHNR and CDR2 FQNEAQ (reference sequence). V lost 0 bases and J lost 5; bases outside the gene matches: 1. The chain's CDR3 is CASSLADRGNEQYF. The CDR3 region has the DNA TGTGCCAGCAGCTTAGCGGACAGGGGGAACGAGCAGTACTTC.

The rearrangement links TRBV6-5 to TRBJ1-1; 7 bases map to TRBD1. The J segment lost 0 bases and the V segment lost 6 bases, leaving 1 base of the junction unmatched. The germline CDR1 and CDR2 sequences are MNHEY and SVGAGI. This CDR3 spans 13 amino acids. CDR3: CASRGQLNTEAFF. DNA of the CDR3: TGTGCCAGCAGGGGACAGTTGAACACTGAAGCTTTCTTT.

The chain carries TRBV6-2 or TRBV6-3 and TRBJ1-5; no firm D call. V was trimmed by 0 bases and J by 0 bases, leaving 9 bases between them. CDR1 and CDR2 (germline): MNHEY, SVGEGT. The CDR3 consists of 16 residues. The CDR3 DNA reads TGTGCCAGCAGTTACTCGACGGGGTATAGCAATCAGCCCCAGCATTTT. This sequence encodes CASSYSTGYSNQPQHF.

The table lists this clone with a count of one. The chain combines TRBV18 with TRBJ1-5, with D unclear. Trimming removed 5 bases from V and 4 bases from J, with 9 bases in between. This CDR3 region has 13 residues. Germline CDR1 is KGHSH and CDR2 is LQKENI. This chain's CDR3 is CASSANSNQPQHF. The DNA of the CDR3 is TGTGCCAGCTCAGCGAACTCAAATCAGCCCCAGCATTTT.

The gene calls are TRBV9 and TRBJ2-3; TRBD1 might be the D (6 bases). The V gene lost 4 bases and the J gene lost 5 bases, with 20 bases spanning the gap. The CDR3 loop spans 16 amino acids. Germline V gene sequence: CDR1 SGDLS, CDR2 YYNGEE. The CDR3 here is CASSPRPGQGGDTQYF. DNA for the CDR3: TGTGCCAGCAGCCCCCGCCCTGGGCAAGGGGGAGATACGCAGTATTTT. The full variable domain, in which reference TRBV9 and TRBJ2-3 provide the parts outside the CDR3, is DSGVTQTPKHLITATGQRVTLRCSPRSGDLSVYWYQQSLDQGLQFLIQYYNGEERAKGNILERFSAQQFPDLHSELNLSSLELGDSALYFCASSPRPGQGGDTQYFGPGTRLTVL.

CDR3 sequence: CASSQDPTGGPNQPQHF. In nucleotides, the CDR3 is TGTGCCAGCAGCCAAGATCCAACAGGGGGCCCTAATCAGCCCCAGCATTTT. The chain recombines TRBV3-1 (or the pseudogene TRBV3-2) with TRBJ1-5, with 9 bases lining up with TRBD1. Germline CDR1 reads LGHDT; CDR2 reads YNNKEL (reference sequence). V lost 0 bases, J lost 4 bases, and 7 bases stayed unmatched. This CDR3 region has 17 residues.

The CDR3 sequence: CAWGGGYGYGYTF. DNA of the CDR3: TGTGCCTGGGGGGGAGGGTATGGGTATGGCTACACCTTC. The chain carries TRBV30 and TRBJ1-2, with D possibly TRBD1 on 5 matching bases. The CDR3 runs to 13 residues. Germline assignment: CDR1 GTSNPN and CDR2 SVGIG (reference sequence). V was pared by 5 bases and J by 5 bases, with 15 bases between.

V is TRBV4-3 and J is TRBJ2-4; 7 bases match TRBD1. The CDR3 consists of 15 residues. Germline assignment: CDR1 LGHNA and CDR2 YSLEER. Unmatched junction bases numbered 5, after V lost 0 bases and J lost 6 bases. CDR3 coding DNA: TGCGCCAGCAGCCAAGATTACGGGGACAGAAACATTCAGTACTTC. Amino acids: CASSQDYGDRNIQYF.

This chain links TRBV4-2 with TRBJ2-5, with D possibly matching TRBD2 (6 bases). This CDR3 is built from 15 residues. Trimming removed 3 bases at V and 2 bases at J, with 13 bases between. Germline lookup yields CDR1 LGHNA and CDR2 YNFKEQ. CDR3: CASSQGGGIQETQYF. The DNA for the CDR3 is TGTGCCAGCAGCCAGGGAGGTGGAATTCAAGAGACCCAGTACTTC.

The chain links TRBV4-3 to TRBJ1-6; the D gene is possibly TRBD1 (5 bases). Trimming pared 0 bases from V and 7 bases from J, leaving 10 bases between. This CDR3 region has 15 residues. Per germline, CDR1 LGHNA and CDR2 YSLEER. For the CDR3, the DNA is TGCGCCAGCAGCCAAGAGGAGGGGTGGAATTCACCCCTCCACTTT. Its translation: CASSQEEGWNSPLHF.

V gene TRBV5-6 combines with J gene TRBJ2-2; 8 bases are shared with TRBD2. The CDR3 is 15 amino acids. Germline lookup yields CDR1 SGHDT and CDR2 YYEEEE. Losses at the gene ends were 4 bases for V and 5 bases for J; bases not matched to a gene: 7. The CDR3 DNA reads as TGTGCCAGCAGCCTCACAAGCGGGGGAACCGGGGAGCTGTTTTTT. This codes for CASSLTSGGTGELFF.

The chain links TRBV2 to TRBJ2-7; 8 bases map to TRBD2. After removal of 7 bases from V and 3 bases from J, the junction contained 11 bases not matched to a gene. The germline V gene encodes CDR1 SNHLY and CDR2 FYNNEI. There are 15 residues in the CDR3. CDR3 region: CASTPLRRGDYEQYF. The CDR3 coding sequence is TGTGCCAGCACTCCCCTTCGGCGGGGGGACTACGAGCAGTACTTC. The whole variable domain, remainder taken from reference TRBV2 and TRBJ2-7, is EPEVTQTPSHQVTQMGQEVILRCVPISNHLYFYWYRQILGQKVEFLVSFYNNEISEKSEIFDDQFSVERPDGSNFTLKIRSTKLEDSAMYFCASTPLRRGDYEQYFGPGTRLTVT.

The chain couples TRBV10-2 to TRBJ2-3, with 11 positions matching TRBD2. CDR1 and CDR2 from the germline V gene are WSHSY and SAAADI. The trim removed 2 bases at V and 3 bases at J, leaving 4 bases unmatched. The CDR3 contains 16 residues. The CDR3 DNA is TGCGCCAGCAGTGAGAACCCTAGCGGGGGGACAGATACGCAGTATTTT. It encodes CASSENPSGGTDTQYF.

V gene TRBV10-1 combines with J gene TRBJ2-6, with D hard to call. Trimming took 7 bases from V and 0 from J, leaving 7 bases between them. CDR3 size: 14 residues. Looked up from germline, CDR1 is WNHNN and CDR2 is SYGVQD (reference sequence). CDR3 sequence: CASTTSSGANVLTF. For the CDR3, the DNA is TGCGCCAGCACTACGAGCTCTGGGGCCAACGTCCTGACTTTC.

This clone was seen only once. The gene calls are TRBV7-9 and TRBJ2-5, with 9 bases fitting TRBD1. Germline CDR1 and CDR2: SEHNR and FQNEAQ (reference sequence). The CDR3 runs 14 residues. Trimming removed 5 bases from V and 1 base from J; junction bases left unmatched: 2. In DNA form, the CDR3 reads TGTGCCAGCAGCGGGACAGGGCTCCAAGAGACCCAGTACTTC. Encoded protein: CASSGTGLQETQYF.

This rearrangement joins TRBV10-1 to TRBJ2-3, with 9 positions matching TRBD1. The V gene end was trimmed by 7 bases and the J gene end by 1 base; junction bases not matched to a gene: 9. Per germline, CDR1 WNHNN and CDR2 SYGVQD (reference sequence). This CDR3 region has 16 residues. CDR3 in DNA: TGCGCCAGCATTAAGCCGGGACAGGGACGCACAGATACGCAGTATTTT. Residues: CASIKPGQGRTDTQYF.

This clone appeared once. The V gene is TRBV6-4, the J gene TRBJ2-6, with D unclear. The V end lost 3 bases, the J end lost 0 bases, and 12 bases lay between the germline ends. This CDR3 is 17 amino acids long. Germline V gene lookup returns CDR1 MRHNA and CDR2 SNTAGT. The CDR3 DNA reads as TGTGCCAGCAGTGATGTCCCCCTGAGCTCTGGGGCCAACGTCCTGACTTTC. The encoded protein is CASSDVPLSSGANVLTF.

This clone was recorded a few times. J is TRBJ1-6 and V is TRBV19; 9 bases match TRBD1. The germline gives CDR1 LNHDA, CDR2 SQIVND (reference sequence). J gave up 10 bases and V 7 bases, and 5 bases lay outside the gene matches. There are 13 residues in the CDR3. CDR3: CASMDRGRSPLHF. CDR3 coding DNA: TGTGCCAGTATGGACAGGGGTCGCTCACCCCTCCACTTT.

V and J are TRBV7-2 and TRBJ2-2; D not resolved. The V gene lost 5 bases and the J gene lost 0 bases, with 4 bases spanning the gap. The germline gives CDR1 SGHTA, CDR2 FQGNSA. The CDR3 consists of 13 residues. The DNA of the CDR3 is TGTGCCAGCAGCCGGGCGAACACCGGGGAGCTGTTTTTT. This translates into CASSRANTGELFF.

The chain joins TRBV12-3 or TRBV12-4 to TRBJ1-5; D remains unclear. V was cut by 2 bases and J by 14 bases, with 13 bases left in between. There are 12 residues in the CDR3. CDR3 coding DNA: TGTGCCAGCAGTTTAAAGAGAGGTCAAAAGCATTTT. Protein: CASSLKRGQKHF.